The rows below give T cell receptor beta chains drawn from one sample of a study of high-grade serous ovarian cancer treatment subgroups. TCRdb's table, derived via immunoSEQ multiplex PCR, lists solely in-frame clones and lacks some. Here the sample spans about 4,500 clones, 60% to 80% being singletons. Sequencing was carried out using tumor tissue. The receptors were sampled from a human donor with high-grade serous ovarian cancer. CDR3s include the opening cysteine and the closing phenylalanine or tryptophan. Fields, in order: V gene, clone size, J gene, D gene, CDR3 protein, CDR3 DNA. A D gene is named only where the DNA matches it firmly. Part of the rows lack a size; the others show once, few, many or a class for expanded clones.

TRBV7-8,NA,TRBJ2-1,TRBD2,CASSLWAGGTNNEQFF,TGTGCCAGCAGCTTATGGGCGGGAGGGACCAACAATGAGCAGTTCTTC
TRBV30,NA,TRBJ1-6,NA,CAWSVTVGNSPLHF,TGTGCCTGGAGTGTAACGGTTGGGAATTCACCCCTCCACTTT
TRBV30,NA,TRBJ2-3,NA,CAWSVDGATDTQYF,TGTGCCTGGAGTGTAGACGGGGCCACAGATACGCAGTATTTT
TRBV19,NA,TRBJ1-5,NA,CASSSRGRSNQPQHF,TGTGCCAGTAGTAGCCGTGGGCGCAGCAATCAGCCCCAGCATTTT
TRBV29-1,NA,TRBJ2-7,NA,CSGRGVGEQYF,TGCAGCGGAAGGGGTGTAGGGGAGCAGTACTTC
TRBV7-6,few,TRBJ2-2,NA,CASSPLGAGELFF,TGTGCCAGCAGCCCACTGGGGGCCGGGGAGCTGTTTTTT
TRBV6-4,NA,TRBJ2-3,TRBD1,CASSDGTGQGPDTQYF,TGTGCCAGCAGTGACGGAACCGGACAGGGCCCAGATACGCAGTATTTT
TRBV6-9,NA,TRBJ2-7,TRBD2,CASSYRRGGHEQYF,TGTGCCAGCAGTTATCGGCGGGGGGGCCACGAGCAGTACTTC
TRBV29-1,NA,TRBJ2-3,TRBD2,CSVGLAGGVGTDTQYF,TGCAGCGTTGGTCTAGCGGGAGGGGTCGGCACAGATACGCAGTATTTT
TRBV27,NA,TRBJ1-2,NA,CASSLLTGSNGYTF,TGTGCCAGCAGTTTACTGACCGGGTCGAATGGCTACACCTTC
TRBV30,NA,TRBJ2-7,NA,CAGKEDGPYEQYF,TGTGCCGGCAAGGAGGACGGCCCTTACGAGCAGTACTTC
TRBV2,few,TRBJ2-7,NA,CASSYSGDEQYF,TGTGCCAGCAGTTACTCAGGGGACGAGCAGTACTTC
TRBV30,NA,TRBJ2-7,TRBD2,CAWIPGGGTYEQYF,TGTGCCTGGATTCCGGGAGGCGGTACCTACGAGCAGTACTTC
TRBV23-1,NA,TRBJ2-3,TRBD2,CASSHSERPREGTQYF,TGCGCCAGCAGTCACTCCGAACGCCCTAGGGAGGGTACGCAGTATTTT
TRBV5-1,NA,TRBJ2-7,TRBD1,CASSLEPGQGLEQYF,TGCGCCAGCAGCTTAGAACCGGGACAGGGTCTCGAGCAGTACTTC
TRBV19,few,TRBJ1-1,NA,CASSNRQRGAFTEAFF,TGTGCCAGTAGTAACAGGCAAAGGGGGGCTTTTACTGAAGCTTTCTTT
TRBV4-1,NA,TRBJ2-7,TRBD1,CASSPGQGPTYEQYF,TGCGCCAGCAGCCCGGGACAGGGCCCAACCTACGAGCAGTACTTC
TRBV5-4,NA,TRBJ2-3,NA,CASSLSHGDTQYF,TGTGCCAGCAGCCTTTCCCATGGGGATACGCAGTATTTT
TRBV6-6,NA,TRBJ2-7,NA,CASIGGYEQYF,TGTGCCAGCATAGGGGGCTACGAGCAGTACTTC
TRBV5-4,NA,TRBJ1-1,NA,CASSFEYTEAFF,TGTGCCAGCAGCTTCGAATACACTGAAGCTTTCTTT
TRBV9,NA,TRBJ1-4,NA,CASSARGTDEKLFF,TGTGCCAGCAGCGCGCGAGGGACCGATGAAAAACTGTTTTTT
TRBV7-3,few,TRBJ1-5,NA,CASSSRGMSNQPQHF,TGTGCCAGCAGCTCCAGGGGAATGAGCAATCAGCCCCAGCATTTT
TRBV29-1,once,TRBJ2-5,NA,CSVKFPGLQNETQYF,TGCAGCGTTAAGTTTCCGGGCTTACAGAACGAGACCCAGTACTTC
TRBV7-8,NA,TRBJ2-1,NA,CASSLAEVYNEQFF,TGTGCCAGCAGCTTAGCGGAGGTGTACAATGAGCAGTTCTTC